This record looks at one TCR beta chain sequence and its context. Its antigen remains undetermined. No quality values exist for individual bases; no much larger clone is one base distant. Focal radiation therapy combined with CTLA-4 blockade (ipilimumab) was tested in patients with chemo-refractory metastatic non-small-cell lung cancer. To prepare the library, the immunoSEQ multiplex PCR assay was applied. As stored in TCRdb, this immuneACCESS dataset retains in-frame rearrangements with V and J assigned. A fraction of the clones does not appear; measured against another copy, unresolved V genes explain less than half of the discrepancy, and the remainder lacks a known reason. Within this sample are around 80,000 clones, with more than 80% of them counted one time only. Together, the top ten hold approximately 0.8% of the sample. The data belong to a study of radiotherapy plus CTLA-4 blockade in lung cancer (dated by TCRdb to 2016 to 2019). Some background on the complete study: Objective responses occurred in about 20% of enrolled patients, and 25% to 40% achieved disease control. The paper's findings and limits, for the study overall: After treatment with radiotherapy and ipilimumab, TCR clones that originated in tumors expanded in peripheral blood. The strongest predictors of response, as reported, were early dynamic changes in blood T cell clones along with a rise in serum interferon-beta after radiation.

CDR3 length: 15 amino acids, cysteine to phenylalanine. Of the read, only the CDR3 DNA is kept; its 45 bases are in frame from base 1. The germline V gene provides CDR1 SGHDN and CDR2 FVKESK. Here V drops 4 bases and J drops 6 bases, and the junction holds 9 bases not matched to any gene. The V and J segments used are TRBV14 and TRBJ1-1; 9 of the junction bases match TRBD1. This TCR derives from a human donor with non-small cell lung cancer who had stable disease on radiotherapy plus ipilimumab. The sample consisted of peripheral blood, taken from a patient treated with radiotherapy plus ipilimumab. CDR3 region: CASSLWTGVQSEAFF. The nucleotide sequence is TGTGCCAGCAGCCTTTGGACAGGGGTACAGTCTGAAGCTTTCTTT.